The sequence of this TCR beta chain was determined in a study of shared clonotypes between healthy human individuals. Germline trimming cut 5 bases from V and 5 bases from J; bases unmatched to any gene: 7. The CDR3 sequence is 14 residues long. CDR1 and CDR2 from the germline V gene are MDHEN and SYDVKM. Deep-level settings were used for running the assay. Assay used: immunoSEQ multiplex PCR; TCRdb lists only in-frame clones, some missing. Among 450,000 or so clones, more than 70% were seen once, and the ten largest hold 9.5% to 15%. There were no recent acute infections or vaccinations among the donors, who were healthy HIV-negative adults. Every contributor of samples was a Caucasian grown-up residing in Nashville, Tennessee.

The rearrangement joins TRBV28 to TRBJ2-5, with 8 bases matching TRBD1. Sequencing was carried out using PBMCs. This receptor was identified in a woman aged 40 to 50 in good health. Some clones in this sample may be carry-over from other donors' samples. For the CDR3, the DNA is TGTGCCAGCAGTCAACAGGGGGTAGGGGAGACCCAGTACTTC. This sequence encodes CASSQQGVGETQYF.